The clone carrying this TCR beta chain has at least ten counts. TCRdb processed the RACE reads anew with MiXCR; each CDR3 protein has one entry. The sample gives 350,000 to 400,000 distinct CDR3 sequences, under 6.5% of which show up once; about 5.6% is in the top ten. The germline CDR1 and CDR2 sequences are SGHRS and YFSETQ. Trimming removed 6 bases from V and 1 base from J; junction bases left unmatched: 4. CDR3 length: 14 amino acids. The sample belongs to a study of human T cells and chemical hapten exposure. Described time point: patch test 2, 6 weeks after DPC sensitization. Treatment indicated: therapeutic diphenylcyclopropenone sensitization with weekly scalp DPC.

The clonotype originates from a woman under 30 with alopecia areata. Some clones in this sample may be carry-over from other donors' samples. This material consisted of whole blood, taken in connection with sensitization to the hapten diphenylcyclopropenone (DPC). This chain links TRBV5-1 with TRBJ2-5; 9 bases match TRBD1. CDR3 bases: TGCGCCAGCATGGTGGGACAGGGCCAAGAGACCCAGTACTTC. Translated: CASMVGQGQETQYF.